This T cell receptor beta chain was sequenced during a study of Tregs in tolerant kidney transplant recipients. Clones were sequenced by immunoSEQ multiplex PCR, and TCRdb holds only the in-frame ones, with some missing. The repertoire holds roughly 64,000 clones, with around 98% as singletons. CD4+CD25+CD127- Tregs, CD4+CD25- non-Tregs, CD4 and CD8 cells were sorted. Regarding this clone: Its antigen is not identified.

Whole-study findings and limits: Antigen-driven expansion was suggested because donor-specific Tregs expanded more than all Tregs in tolerant patients. Findings come from small patient numbers and require larger validation.

The CDR3 has 16 residues. This sequence was found in a human donor who received a combined kidney and bone marrow transplant. V and J are TRBV21-1 and TRBJ1-2. TRBV21-1 is a known pseudogene. Sequenced here: Tregs from blood, sampled before the transplant. In DNA, the CDR3 is TGTGCCAGCAGCAAAGAAGGGGGGGGCGCCGGCTATGGCTACACCTTC. Its translation: CASSKEGGGAGYGYTF.